This TCR beta chain is from a study of Ad26.COV2.S vaccination and SARS-CoV-2 variants. Noted treatment: approximately 18 received Ad26.COV2.S at low or high dose, single or two shots; about 5 received placebo; per-sample allocation not given. Sampling happened 63 days after the first vaccine or placebo injection. The CDR3 has 14 amino acids. The germline gives CDR1 KGHSH, CDR2 LQKENI. V lost 1 base and J 6 bases, leaving 12 bases between the germline ends. Only in-frame clones appear in the TCRdb table, and some are missing; sequencing was by immunoSEQ multiplex PCR. The repertoire holds around 320,000 clones, over 80% seen once, with under 2.5% in the top ten.

The chain links TRBV18 to TRBJ1-2; no clear D. The sequences come from peripheral blood, collected in a trial of Ad26.COV2.S vaccine versus placebo. The TCR comes from a person aged 18-65 years who received the Ad26.COV2.S COVID-19 vaccine or a placebo. DNA of the CDR3: TGTGCCAGCTCACCACAGCCAGGTCCGAATGGCTACACCTTC. Protein sequence: CASSPQPGPNGYTF. Full variable domain (remainder filled in from reference TRBV18 and TRBJ1-2): NAGVMQNPRHLVRRRGQEARLRCSPMKGHSHVYWYRQLPEEGLKFMVYLQKENIIDESGMPKERFSAEFPKEGPSILRIQQVVRGDSAAYFCASSPQPGPNGYTFGSGTRLTVV.